The clone carrying this T cell receptor (beta chain) has only one observation. This record belongs to a study of blood T cell repertoires in COVID-19. Study background: Samples taken during acute and convalescent COVID-19 were collected in the United States, Italy and Spain.

Participant reports of clinical history set cohort assignment. The CDR3 runs to 15 residues. CDR1 and CDR2 from the germline V gene are LNHDA and SQIVND (reference sequence). Trimming shortened V by 5 bases and J by 7 bases, and 20 bases separated the two germline ends. Per the study methods: Amplified reference gene primers provided the basis for estimating nucleated cell counts. Data came from immunoSEQ multiplex PCR; TCRdb stores just in-frame clones and leaves some out. V, J and clone size reflect that table, while D and trimming were determined from the DNA. The sample lists fewer than 350,000 clones; 88% were seen once.

Sequences were obtained from PBMCs or T cells enriched from blood (not recorded which). The chain recombines TRBV19 with TRBJ1-2; possibly TRBD1 for D (6 bases). This receptor was taken from a woman aged 60 to 75 in a cohort exposed to, infected with or recovered from COVID-19 (not recorded which). CDR3: CASSPRDRREGGYTF. CDR3 in DNA: TGTGCCAGTAGTCCGCGCGACAGGCGGGAGGGTGGCTACACCTTC.